This T cell receptor beta chain is from a study of cytomegalovirus exposure and HLA in healthy donors. Study outcomes and limitations: It was reported that the classifier diagnosed cytomegalovirus status with high specificity and sensitivity in both the original and validation cohorts. 150 or so TCR beta chains were listed as cytomegalovirus-associated. TCR sequences were mostly rare, though some public TCRs occurred in many donors. It was found in a later analysis that first-cohort TCR clusters tended to co-occur in the 95 to 150 validation repertoires.

With respect to this clone: Its matching antigen is unknown.

Assay: immunoSEQ multiplex PCR; the TCRdb copy retains only in-frame clones and omits some. This table has around 60,000 clones, 85% to 95% appearing once. The V end was cut by 3 bases, the J end by 2 bases, with 14 bases between. The CDR3 sequence is 16 residues long. Germline-derived CDR1 and CDR2 are MGHRA and YSYEKL. The V call is TRBV4-1, the J call TRBJ2-1; D may be TRBD2 (5 bases). The TCR was taken from a woman between 18 and 29 years old in good health and CMV-seropositive. The sequenced sample was PBMCs. CDR3: CASSQERESAYNEQFF. As DNA, the CDR3 is TGCGCCAGCAGCCAGGAGAGGGAGTCAGCCTACAATGAGCAGTTCTTC.